The T cell receptor (beta chain) under discussion was sequenced for a study of shared clonotypes between healthy human individuals (TCRdb year 2020). Regarding the research as a whole: The cohort comprised a couple of women and three men aged 18 to 49 years. For each donor, CD4 naive and CD4 memory were each run on three plates, CD8 naive on two plates, and CD8 memory on one plate. To estimate repertoire size and how much clonotype sharing occurs between individuals, the study deeply sequenced the blood TCR repertoires of about 5 healthy adults. To increase sequencing depth and limit assay-specific biases, different laboratories used diverse techniques to prepare libraries and sequence TCR repertoires. Leukapheresis yielded between about 0.85 and 9 billion PBMCs per donor.

On this clone: Its antigen is unknown. Within one base of it there is no much larger clone, and no base qualities were kept.

V has 5 bases trimmed and J has 1 base trimmed; junction bases matching no gene number 5. From its cysteine to its phenylalanine, the CDR3 spans 15 amino acids. Only the CDR3 part of the read is kept: 45 bases, read in frame from the first base. For CDR1 and CDR2, the germline V gene lists SNHLY and FYNNEI. The donors were healthy, HIV-negative adults with no recently reported acute infections or vaccinations. All donors were Caucasian adults living in Nashville, Tennessee, USA. CD4+ T cells were enriched by magnetic negative selection, after which naive cells were positively selected on CD45RA and the negative fraction was taken as the memory subset. Blood was obtained by leukapheresis, after which PBMCs were separated by Ficoll-Histopaque density gradient centrifugation and cryopreserved in liquid nitrogen vapor phase. Purity and quantity of every magnetically sorted T cell population were checked by analytical flow cytometry. From each sorted fraction, genomic DNA was isolated and quantified by UV absorbance on a Nanodrop 2000c.

General findings and caveats noted by the study authors: Compared with non-shared clonotypes, clonotypes shared by all four sorted-subset donors had higher generation probabilities. Sampling was restricted to blood, and TCR repertoires in tissue are likely to differ from TCR repertoires in blood. The small number of donors limited the genetic and exposure-history diversity represented. When a few donors were compared, the shared fraction of clonotypes was roughly 5% for naive CD4, less than 4% for naive CD8, about 2.5% for memory CD4, and less than 0.5% for memory CD8. Naive subsets generally had larger estimated clonotype richness than memory subsets did. Rarefaction of sorted-subset datasets indicated incomplete sequencing despite the large sequencing depth. Pairwise subsampling indicated that sequencing depth was expected to affect the degree of clonotype sharing among donors.

Using the deep immunoSEQ assay, TCR CDR3 regions were amplified from genomic DNA by multiplex PCR. Genomic DNA extracted from each cell subset was distributed evenly over all wells of several immunoSEQ 96-well plates, and each plate served as one replicate. For sorted subsets, around 0.2 ug genomic DNA, equal to about 30,000 T cell genomes, was loaded into each replicate PCR. The purified libraries were quantified using a Qubit 3.0 fluorometer, sized with a Bioanalyzer 2100, and then quantified again using the KAPA Library Quantification kit. Each immunoSEQ 96-well plate was sequenced on its own single-read 150-cycle Illumina NextSeq 550 flow cell. As for the authors' bioinformatics: Because the immunoSEQ output held only junctional sequences and lacked quality scores, the filtering could not match the filtering applied to full-length reads. Sequences were annotated with PyIR, a Python wrapper for IgBLAST v1.9, using IMGT germline references to assign V/J genes and CDR3. Any read was removed if the V/J assignment was weak (E-value above 1e-6), the CDR3 was missing, or the read contained stop codons, out-of-frame junctions, or ambiguous translated residues. V3J clonotypes were defined by identical inferred V gene, J gene, and CDR3 amino acid sequence. To compute the percentage overlap between repertoires, the number of shared unique clonotypes was divided by the size of the smaller repertoire. Repertoire richness was assessed with RTK rarefaction, the Chao1 estimator, and Recon v2.1 estimates of unobserved clonotypes. OLGA was used to compute generation probabilities for all TCRbeta clonotypes that the gDNA method yielded from four donors. The table was pulled from immuneACCESS by TCRdb, which kept in-frame rearrangements only. Such tables lose some clones; where checked, under half of the loss comes from unresolved V genes, and the rest has no known cause. Clone size and V and J calls were adopted from that table, with D and trimming inferred from the DNA. The sample yields 1,500,000 or so clones; approximately 97% were counted once. The ten largest clonotypes hold about 1.2% of the sample.

The TCR sequence derives from a man aged 25-45 years in good health. Rearrangement joined TRBV2 to TRBJ2-7, with 10 bases matching TRBD2. Sample: naive CD4+ T cells sorted from blood. Sample cell subset or site, as interpreted from the label and publication: CD45RA+ positively selected. The DNA sequence reads TGTGCCAGCAGTCAAGGACTAGCGGCGTCCTACGAGCAGTACTTC. It encodes CASSQGLAASYEQYF. Here the CDR3 is joined to the reference TRBV2 and TRBJ2-7 genes, and the full variable domain is: EPEVTQTPSHQVTQMGQEVILRCVPISNHLYFYWYRQILGQKVEFLVSFYNNEISEKSEIFDDQFSVERPDGSNFTLKIRSTKLEDSAMYFCASSQGLAASYEQYFGPGTRLTVT.